This TCR beta chain was sequenced during a study of blood T cells in healthy people across ages. This clonotype was observed a handful of times. Sample donors were healthy Caucasian individuals that came from Russia, aged 6 to 90. The use of a sample-barcoded 5' primer and a J-beta primer mix characterized a second PCR of roughly 6 to 12 cycles. Every individual sample yielded 3 million or more paired-end reads (each containing CDR3). TCRdb called the 5' RACE reads again in MiXCR, with one record for every CDR3 protein. The sample yields approximately 800,000 distinct CDR3 sequences, roughly 25% seen once. These data were also filed under a second study, of T cells of mothers and their children. That work adds: For each mother, over 8 million TCR beta CDR3 reads were obtained, and for each child, a few million. Similar effects of thymic selection on TCR recombination output were recorded in related and unrelated pairs.

Sequenced input: blood. The receptor's source is a boy younger than 18 in good health.

CDR3 sequence: CSARFGPRNTEAFF. In DNA, the CDR3 is TGCAGCGCCAGGTTTGGACCACGGAACACTGAAGCTTTCTTT. The chain has TRBV29-1 and TRBJ1-1; D is unclear. Looked up from germline, CDR1 is SQVTM and CDR2 is ANQGSEA. The V end lost 7 bases, the J end lost 1 base, and 16 bases lay between the germline ends. The CDR3 consists of 14 residues. Complete variable domain (other parts from reference TRBV29-1 and TRBJ1-1): SAVISQKPSRDICQRGTSLTIQCQVDSQVTMMFWYRQQPGQSLTLIATANQGSEATYESGFVIDKFPISRPNLTFSTLTVSNMSPEDSSIYLCSARFGPRNTEAFFGQGTRLTVV.